Listed below are T cell receptor beta chains from one sample, sequenced in a study of glioma-infiltrating T cells. MiXCR, run by TCRdb on the multiplex PCR reads, gives a single entry per CDR3 protein. The table has a few hundred thousand distinct CDR3 sequences, roughly two fifths seen once; the top ten hold more than 10%. Sequencing used glioma tissue, nonneoplastic brain tissue, or PBMCs (not recorded which). These receptor sequences come from a human donor with low-grade glioma or glioblastoma, undergoing nonglioma brain surgery, or in good health (not recorded which). CDR3s include the opening cysteine and the closing phenylalanine or tryptophan. The D gene is left open where the match is weak. Part of the rows lack a size; the others show once, few, many or a class for expanded clones.

abundance	d_gene	v_gene	j_gene	CDR3aa	CDR3nt
many	NA	TRBV6-1	TRBJ2-3	CASSLGPGLLGEDTQYF	TGTGCCAGCAGTTTAGGCCCAGGGCTCTTAGGGGAAGATACGCAGTATTTT
NA	TRBD1	TRBV20-1	TRBJ2-1	CSATPGQGKDEQFF	TGCAGTGCTACTCCCGGACAGGGGAAGGATGAGCAGTTCTTC
many	TRBD1	TRBV28	TRBJ2-7	CASSPFYRGIGEQYF	TGTGCCAGCAGCCCGTTCTACAGGGGAATCGGCGAGCAGTACTTC
NA	NA	TRBV3-1	TRBJ2-7	CASSPTSDSGFYEQYF	TGTGCCAGCAGCCCAACTTCGGACAGTGGGTTTTACGAGCAGTACTTC
NA	NA	TRBV10-3	TRBJ2-7	CAISESGDPYEQYF	TGTGCCATCAGTGAGTCGGGGGATCCCTACGAGCAGTACTTC
NA	TRBD2	TRBV20-1	TRBJ2-7	CSAIAGGVGEQYF	TGCAGTGCCATAGCGGGAGGAGTGGGGGAGCAGTACTTC
NA	NA	TRBV10-3	TRBJ2-7	CAISDKGGGDSGEQYF	TGTGCCATCAGTGATAAGGGAGGGGGCGACTCCGGCGAGCAGTACTTC
few	TRBD2	TRBV4-1	TRBJ2-7	CASSQDGLARNYEQYF	TGCGCCAGCAGCCAAGACGGACTAGCCCGAAACTACGAGCAGTACTTC
many	NA	TRBV20-1	TRBJ1-2	CSASSGSISYGYTF	TGCAGTGCTAGCTCGGGTTCGATCAGCTATGGCTACACCTTC
few	TRBD1	TRBV7-9	TRBJ1-4	CASSQMTGGDNEKLFF	TGTGCCAGCAGCCAAATGACAGGGGGGGATAATGAAAAACTGTTTTTT
NA	NA	TRBV5-4	TRBJ1-5	CASSSKEASNQPQHF	TGTGCCAGCAGCTCGAAAGAGGCCAGCAATCAGCCCCAGCATTTT
NA	TRBD2	TRBV6-2/TRBV6-3	TRBJ2-2	CASSEGTSGSNTGELFF	TGTGCCAGCAGTGAGGGGACTAGCGGGAGCAATACCGGGGAGCTGTTTTTT
many	TRBD2	TRBV20-1	TRBJ2-3	CSALRLAGGIDTQYF	TGCAGTGCCCTACGACTAGCGGGAGGCATAGATACGCAGTATTTT
NA	NA	TRBV7-3	TRBJ2-1	CASSLAMVNEQFF	TGTGCCAGCAGCTTAGCAATGGTTAATGAGCAGTTCTTC